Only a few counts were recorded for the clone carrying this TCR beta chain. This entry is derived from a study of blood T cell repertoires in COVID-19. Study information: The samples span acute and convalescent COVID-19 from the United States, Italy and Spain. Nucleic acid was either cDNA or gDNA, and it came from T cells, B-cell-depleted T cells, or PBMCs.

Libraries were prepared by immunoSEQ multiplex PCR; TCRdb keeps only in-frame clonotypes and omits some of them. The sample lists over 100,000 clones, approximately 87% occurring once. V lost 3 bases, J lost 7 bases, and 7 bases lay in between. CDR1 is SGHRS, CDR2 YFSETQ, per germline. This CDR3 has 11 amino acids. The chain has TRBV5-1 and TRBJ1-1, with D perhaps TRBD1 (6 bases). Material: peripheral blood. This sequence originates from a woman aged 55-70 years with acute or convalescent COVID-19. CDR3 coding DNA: TGCGCCAGCAGCTCAGGGGTTGAAGCTTTCTTT. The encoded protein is CASSSGVEAFF.